The T cell receptor (beta chain) under discussion was sequenced for a study of cytomegalovirus exposure and HLA in healthy donors. Trimming took 4 bases from V and 1 from J; bases not matched to a gene: 6. This CDR3 is built from 15 residues. CDR1 is LGHNA and CDR2 is YNFKEQ in the germline V gene. PCR primers comprised 60 Vbeta and 13 Jbeta primers. Repertoires were generated with immunoSEQ multiplex PCR, while TCRdb's copy carries only in-frame clones and drops some. The sample consists of 120,000 or so clones, 75% to 85% of them appearing once. General observations from the study: Among the CMV-associated chains, three were confirmed in vitro as specific for CMV antigens. Later work found most CMV-associated TCR beta chains apparently HLA-restricted.

A word on this clone: Its specificity is not known.

The rearrangement uses TRBV4-2 and TRBJ2-5, with 7 bases that match TRBD2. Sequencing was done on a sample of PBMCs. The clonotype was recovered from a man aged 30 to 45 in good health and CMV-seropositive. Here the CDR3 reads CASSLPWEGQETQYF. The DNA of the CDR3 is TGTGCCAGCAGCCTCCCTTGGGAGGGCCAAGAGACCCAGTACTTC.